This T cell receptor (beta chain) appears in the sequencing data of a study of blood T cell repertoires in COVID-19. Study-wide background: Both acute and convalescent COVID-19 samples were obtained from the United States, Italy and Spain. PBMCs, B-cell-depleted T cells, or T cells provided the cDNA or gDNA that made up the material.

Profiling relied on immunoSEQ multiplex PCR, and the TCRdb table lists in-frame clones only, not all of them. The sample lists 200,000 to 250,000 clones; 87% were seen once. Germline V CDR1 and CDR2: SNHLY, FYNNEI. V was trimmed by 4 bases and J by 6 bases, leaving 18 bases between them. The length of the CDR3 is 15 residues. The sequence was collected from a woman under 30 who had recovered from COVID-19. Source material: peripheral blood. The gene calls are TRBV2 and TRBJ1-1; TRBD1 might be the D (5 bases). The CDR3 coding sequence is TGTGCCAGCAGTGCATCTCAAGCGGGGGGTTCTGAAGCTTTCTTT. It yields the protein CASSASQAGGSEAFF.